These T cell receptor beta chains were read from a single sample in a study of a mutant IDH1 vaccine in newly diagnosed glioma. These TCRs' antigens remain unknown. Sequencing used immunoSEQ multiplex PCR; TCRdb keeps in-frame clones, though not all of them. The profile shows over 25,000 clones, around 87% of them singletons. Sequencing was performed on PBMCs, taken from a glioma patient whose treatment included an IDH1 peptide vaccine. The receptor set was obtained from a man aged 35-49 years with glioma. The CDR3 runs from the conserved cysteine through the conserved F or W. A D gene is named only where the DNA matches it firmly. The listing skips clone size in some rows; elsewhere it reads once, few, many or a size class.

j_call v_call clone_size d_call cdr3_length cdr3_aa cdr3_nt
TRBJ1-2 TRBV28 . . 13 CASSLRGLYGYTF TGTGCCAGCAGTTTGAGGGGTCTCTATGGCTACACCTTC
TRBJ2-2 TRBV29-1 . TRBD1 14 CSARTGGNTGELFF TGCAGCGCCCGGACAGGGGGCAACACCGGGGAGCTGTTTTTT
TRBJ2-1 TRBV5-4 . . 15 CASSQIGYDNNEQFF TGTGCCAGCAGCCAGATAGGCTACGACAACAATGAGCAGTTCTTC
TRBJ2-1 TRBV29-1 . TRBD2 14 CSGGTSGRANEQFF TGCAGCGGTGGGACTAGCGGGAGGGCCAATGAGCAGTTCTTC
TRBJ2-3 TRBV28 . TRBD2 15 CASSLGSGNADTQYF TGTGCCAGCAGTTTGGGTAGCGGGAACGCAGATACGCAGTATTTT
TRBJ1-1 TRBV6-4 . TRBD1 17 CASSASGTGVSSREAFF TGTGCCAGCAGCGCCTCCGGGACAGGGGTCTCATCGAGGGAAGCTTTCTTT
TRBJ2-2 TRBV4-3 . . 15 CASSQDHEGTGELFF TGCGCCAGCAGCCAGGATCACGAGGGCACCGGGGAGCTGTTTTTT
TRBJ1-3 TRBV28 once . 14 CASRTTGTGNTIYF TGTGCCAGCAGAACAACAGGGACTGGAAACACCATATATTTT
TRBJ1-2 TRBV6-1 . TRBD1 13 CASRGQGGYGYTF TGTGCCAGCAGGGGACAGGGAGGCTATGGCTACACCTTC
TRBJ1-4 TRBV5-1 few . 16 CASSLAAGRVDEKLFF TGCGCCAGCAGCTTGGCCGCGGGGAGGGTAGACGAAAAACTGTTTTTT
TRBJ1-1 TRBV5-5 . . 12 CASSTSVTEAFF TGTGCCAGCAGCACCTCAGTAACTGAAGCTTTCTTT
TRBJ1-4 TRBV11-2 . . 13 CASQRTTNEKLFF TGTGCCAGTCAGAGAACAACTAATGAAAAACTGTTTTTT
TRBJ2-1 TRBV7-9 . . 16 CASSPSSGLKRNEQFF TGTGCCAGCAGCCCAAGTAGCGGACTCAAACGGAATGAGCAGTTCTTC
TRBJ2-2 TRBV6-1 . . 14 CASEPGAGTGELFF TGTGCCAGCGAACCGGGGGCTGGCACCGGGGAGCTGTTTTTT
TRBJ2-3 TRBV19 . . 18 CASSIPGQPITGADTQYF TGTGCCAGTAGTATTCCTGGACAGCCTATTACCGGTGCAGATACGCAGTATTTT
TRBJ1-5 TRBV4-1 . . 14 CASSHRTTGQPQHF TGCGCCAGCAGCCATAGGACAACGGGTCAGCCCCAGCATTTT
TRBJ2-7 TRBV28 . . 16 CASSLLGGSPSYEQYF TGTGCCAGCAGTCTCCTAGGGGGAAGTCCATCCTACGAGCAGTACTTC
TRBJ1-2 TRBV4-2 . TRBD1 15 CASSQTPGGDYGYTF TGTGCCAGCAGCCAAACCCCAGGGGGCGACTATGGCTACACCTTC
TRBJ2-5 TRBV28 . . 13 CASRLQGRETQYF TGTGCCAGCAGATTACAGGGTCGAGAGACCCAGTACTTC
TRBJ2-7 TRBV2 medium-sized . 14 CASSPIGYNYEQYF TGTGCCAGCAGCCCGATAGGGTACAACTACGAGCAGTACTTC
TRBJ2-5 TRBV6-6 . . 11 CATGPQETQYF TGTGCCACCGGGCCCCAAGAGACCCAGTACTTC
TRBJ1-5 TRBV7-8 once TRBD1 15 CASSYYRGGNQPQHF TGTGCCAGCAGCTACTACAGGGGGGGCAATCAGCCCCAGCATTTT
TRBJ1-6 TRBV6-5 . . 15 CASSYGGTVDSPLHF TGTGCCAGCAGTTACGGCGGGACCGTGGATTCACCCCTCCACTTT
TRBJ1-4 TRBV7-9 . TRBD1 15 CASSRGTGVNEKLFF TGTGCCAGCAGCAGAGGGACAGGGGTTAATGAAAAACTGTTTTTT
TRBJ1-5 TRBV2 . TRBD1 13 CASSRGSNQPQHF TGTGCCAGCAGCAGGGGGTCGAATCAGCCCCAGCATTTT
TRBJ1-2 TRBV5-1 . . 14 CASSLDSTNYGYTF TGCGCCAGCAGCTTGGACAGCACTAACTATGGCTACACCTTC
TRBJ2-1 TRBV12-5 . TRBD1 15 CASAGGQGVDNEQFF TGTGCTAGTGCCGGGGGACAGGGTGTGGACAATGAGCAGTTCTTC
TRBJ1-5 TRBV2 . . 15 CASSENRPSNQPQHF TGTGCCAGCAGTGAAAACAGGCCAAGCAATCAGCCCCAGCATTTT
TRBJ2-1 TRBV5-1 . . 14 CASSLVSEYNEQFF TGCGCCAGCAGCTTGGTATCAGAATACAATGAGCAGTTCTTC
TRBJ1-1 TRBV10-3 . . 13 CAISESREAEAFF TGTGCCATCAGTGAGTCGAGGGAGGCTGAAGCTTTCTTT
TRBJ1-3 TRBV6-1 . TRBD1 17 CASSERQGFSSGNTIYF TGTGCCAGCAGTGAAAGACAGGGGTTCAGCTCTGGAAACACCATATATTTT
TRBJ1-2 TRBV7-2 . . 11 CASSLGRGYTF TGTGCCAGCAGCTTAGGACGGGGCTACACCTTC
TRBJ2-3 TRBV11-2 once TRBD2 15 CASSLLAGAGDTQYF TGTGCCAGCAGCCTACTAGCGGGAGCCGGAGATACGCAGTATTTT
TRBJ1-5 TRBV28 . . 12 CASTYSNQPQHF TGTGCCAGCACCTATAGCAATCAGCCCCAGCATTTT
TRBJ2-5 TRBV5-1 . TRBD1 14 CASSSTTGAETQYF TGCGCCAGCAGCTCCACGACAGGGGCAGAGACCCAGTACTTC
TRBJ1-1 TRBV18 . TRBD1 15 CASSPLTGGLGEAFF TGTGCCAGCTCACCTTTGACAGGGGGTCTGGGTGAAGCTTTCTTT
TRBJ2-3 TRBV6-4 few TRBD2 15 CASSDGTSGGDTQYF TGTGCCAGCAGTGACGGGACTAGCGGGGGAGATACGCAGTATTTT
TRBJ2-1 TRBV2 . . 11 CASKGENEQFF TGTGCCAGCAAGGGGGAGAATGAGCAGTTCTTC
TRBJ1-6 TRBV30 . . 16 CAWSDPTRSGNSPLHF TGTGCCTGGAGTGACCCCACACGATCTGGGAATTCACCCCTCCACTTT
TRBJ1-6 TRBV11-1 few TRBD1 14 CASSSLQGSSPLHF TGTGCCAGCAGCTCGCTACAGGGGAGTTCACCCCTCCACTTT
TRBJ1-1 TRBV2 . . 11 CASTVNTEAFF TGTGCCAGCACGGTGAACACTGAAGCTTTCTTT
TRBJ2-1 TRBV18 . . 15 CASSPGGGPGNEQFF TGTGCCAGCTCACCAGGTGGGGGGCCAGGGAATGAGCAGTTCTTC
TRBJ2-7 TRBV19 . . 14 CASRLRGDSYEQYF TGTGCCAGTAGGCTCAGAGGAGATTCCTACGAGCAGTACTTC
TRBJ2-7 TRBV27 . TRBD2 19 CASSPGPLLPEREVYEQYF TGTGCCAGCAGTCCAGGCCCCCTCCTACCTGAGCGGGAGGTATACGAGCAGTACTTC
TRBJ2-4 TRBV5-6 . TRBD2 18 CASSLRLAGGLAKNIQYF TGTGCCAGCAGCCTCAGACTAGCGGGGGGGCTAGCCAAAAACATTCAGTACTTC
TRBJ2-7 TRBV11-3 . . 14 CASSLGQASEQQYF TGTGCCAGCAGCTTAGGGCAGGCTTCGGAACAGCAGTACTTC
TRBJ2-7 TRBV7-3 . . 13 CASSQGGTYEQYF TGTGCCAGCAGCCAAGGAGGAACCTACGAGCAGTACTTC
TRBJ1-1 TRBV9 . . 14 CASSVAGTGTEAFF TGTGCCAGCAGCGTAGCAGGGACTGGGACTGAAGCTTTCTTT
TRBJ1-1 TRBV5-6 . . 15 CASSLRSVGNTEAFF TGTGCCAGCAGCCTTCGTTCAGTCGGGAACACTGAAGCTTTCTTT
TRBJ2-3 TRBV19 . . 15 CASSTQGRREDTQYF TGTGCCAGTAGTACACAGGGGAGGAGGGAAGATACGCAGTATTTT
TRBJ1-1 TRBV5-5 . . 15 CASSFADRSNTEAFF TGTGCCAGCAGCTTTGCAGACAGATCGAACACTGAAGCTTTCTTT
TRBJ2-3 TRBV6-5 . . 13 CASSMGYTDTQYF TGTGCCAGCAGCATGGGTTACACAGATACGCAGTATTTT
TRBJ2-5 TRBV5-1 . . 16 CASSRGPGVNQETQYF TGCGCCAGCAGCCGGGGGCCAGGAGTAAACCAAGAGACCCAGTACTTC
TRBJ2-7 TRBV29-1 . TRBD2 16 CSVEDRLAGISYEQYF TGCAGCGTTGAAGATCGACTAGCGGGGATCTCCTACGAGCAGTACTTC
TRBJ2-1 TRBV2 . . 11 CASPSVHEQFF TGTGCCAGCCCGTCTGTTCATGAGCAGTTCTTC
TRBJ2-6 TRBV9 . . 15 CASSLVGSGANVLTF TGTGCCAGCTCCCTTGTGGGGTCCGGGGCCAACGTCCTGACTTTC
TRBJ1-4 TRBV4-1 . . 16 CASSQGRGGFNEKLFF TGCGCCAGCAGCCAGGGCCGGGGGGGGTTTAATGAAAAACTGTTTTTT